This T cell receptor beta chain came from a study of OX40 agonist ivuxolimab in advanced cancers. Study information: At just under 85% male, the cohort had a mean age of 60 years, ranging from about 23 to 79.

The method was immunoSEQ multiplex PCR; TCRdb's version includes in-frame clones alone and lacks a portion of them. Among some 99,000 clones listed, approximately 93% were seen once. Study-wide results and limits: Individuals who were partial responders at 0.1-3.0 mg/kg had clonal expansion that ranked among the lowest. Normalized T-cell clonal expansion was also low in some nonresponders.

Looked up from germline, CDR1 is MDHEN and CDR2 is SYDVKM. The ends were cut back, 7 bases at V and 0 bases at J, with 16 bases in the middle. This CDR3 has 16 amino acids. As to this clone: Its matching antigen is unknown.

The chain uses TRBV28 and TRBJ1-3, with D hard to call. The sequence came from an adult with an advanced solid tumor such as melanoma, head and neck, liver or kidney cancer. This specimen was CD4+ or CD8+ T cells sorted from blood, taken in a trial of the OX40 agonist ivuxolimab. This CDR3 reads CASKGPGLYSGNTIYF. For the CDR3, the DNA is TGTGCCAGCAAGGGTCCGGGTCTTTACTCTGGAAACACCATATATTTT.